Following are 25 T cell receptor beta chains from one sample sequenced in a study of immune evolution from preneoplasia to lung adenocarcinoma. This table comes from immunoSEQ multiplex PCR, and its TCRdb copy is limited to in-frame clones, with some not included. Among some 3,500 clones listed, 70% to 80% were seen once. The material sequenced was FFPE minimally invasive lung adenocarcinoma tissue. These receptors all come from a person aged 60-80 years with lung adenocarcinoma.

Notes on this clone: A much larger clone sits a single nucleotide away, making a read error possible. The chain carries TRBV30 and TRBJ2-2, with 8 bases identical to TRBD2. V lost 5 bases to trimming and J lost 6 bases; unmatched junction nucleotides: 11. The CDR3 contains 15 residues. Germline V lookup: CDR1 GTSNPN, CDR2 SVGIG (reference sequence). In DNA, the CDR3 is TGTGCCTGGGTTGGGATTAGCGGGATAGCCGGGGAGCTGTTTTTT. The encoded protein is CAWVGISGIAGELFF. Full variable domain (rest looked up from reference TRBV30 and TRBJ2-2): SQTIHQWPATLVQPVGSPLSLECTVEGTSNPNLYWYRQAAGRGLQLLFYSVGIGQISSEVPQNLSASRPQDRQFILSSKKLLLSDSGFYLCAWVGISGIAGELFFGEGSRLTVL.

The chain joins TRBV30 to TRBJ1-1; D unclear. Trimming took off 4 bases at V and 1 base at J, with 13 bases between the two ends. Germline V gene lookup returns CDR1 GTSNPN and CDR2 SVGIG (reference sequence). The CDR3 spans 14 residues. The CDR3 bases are TGTGCCTGGATAGTGGGCGCGGGGAACACTGAAGCTTTCTTT. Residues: CAWIVGAGNTEAFF.

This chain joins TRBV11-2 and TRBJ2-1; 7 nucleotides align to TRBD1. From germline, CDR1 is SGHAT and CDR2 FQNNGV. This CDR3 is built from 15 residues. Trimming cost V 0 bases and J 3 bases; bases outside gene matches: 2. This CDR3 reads CASSLEQGNYNEQFF. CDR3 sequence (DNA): TGTGCCAGCAGCTTAGAACAGGGGAACTACAATGAGCAGTTCTTC.

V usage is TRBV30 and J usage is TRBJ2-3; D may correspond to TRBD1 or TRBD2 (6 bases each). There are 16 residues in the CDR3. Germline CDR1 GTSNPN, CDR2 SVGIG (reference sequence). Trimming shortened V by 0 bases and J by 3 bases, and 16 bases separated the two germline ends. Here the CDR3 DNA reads TGTGCCTGGAGTGTACTGGGTCTAGGGGGGACAGATACGCAGTATTTT. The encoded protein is CAWSVLGLGGTDTQYF.

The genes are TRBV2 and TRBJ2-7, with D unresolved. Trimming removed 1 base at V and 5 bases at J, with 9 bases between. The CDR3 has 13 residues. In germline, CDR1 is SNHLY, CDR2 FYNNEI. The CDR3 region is CASSEVGRNEQYF. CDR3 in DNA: TGTGCCAGCAGTGAAGTGGGCAGGAACGAGCAGTACTTC.

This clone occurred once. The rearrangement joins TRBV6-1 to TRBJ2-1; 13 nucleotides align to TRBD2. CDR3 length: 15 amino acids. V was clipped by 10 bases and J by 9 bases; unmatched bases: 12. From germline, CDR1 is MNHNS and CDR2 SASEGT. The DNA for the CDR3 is TGTGCCACCCGGCGGACTAGCGGGAGCTTCGGTGAGCAGTTCTTC. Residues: CATRRTSGSFGEQFF.

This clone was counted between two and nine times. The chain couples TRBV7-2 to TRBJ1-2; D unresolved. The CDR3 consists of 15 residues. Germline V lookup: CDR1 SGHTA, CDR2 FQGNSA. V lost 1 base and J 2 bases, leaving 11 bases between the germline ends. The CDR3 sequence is CASSLDNRGNYGYTF. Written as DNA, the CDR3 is TGTGCCAGCAGCTTAGACAACCGAGGAAACTATGGCTACACCTTC.

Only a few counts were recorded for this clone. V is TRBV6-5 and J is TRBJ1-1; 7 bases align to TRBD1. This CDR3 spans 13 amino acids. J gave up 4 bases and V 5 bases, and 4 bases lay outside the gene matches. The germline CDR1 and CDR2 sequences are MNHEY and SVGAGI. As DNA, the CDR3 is TGTGCCAGCAGTCAGACAGGGTTCACTGAAGCTTTCTTT. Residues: CASSQTGFTEAFF.

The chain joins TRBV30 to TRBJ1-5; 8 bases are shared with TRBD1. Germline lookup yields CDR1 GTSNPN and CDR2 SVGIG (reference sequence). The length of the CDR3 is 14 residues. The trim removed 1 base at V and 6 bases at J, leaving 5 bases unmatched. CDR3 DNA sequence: TGTGCCTGGAGTGCCGGACAGGGTACTCAGCCCCAGCATTTT. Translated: CAWSAGQGTQPQHF.

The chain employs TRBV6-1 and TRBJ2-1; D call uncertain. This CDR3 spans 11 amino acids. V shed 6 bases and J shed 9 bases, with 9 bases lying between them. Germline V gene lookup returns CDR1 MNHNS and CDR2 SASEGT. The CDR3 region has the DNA TGTGCCAGCAGGGGTAGTGGTGAGCAGTTCTTC. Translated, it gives CASRGSGEQFF.

The CDR3: CASSPSWGANYGYTF. The CDR3 DNA sequence: TGTGCCAGCAGTCCCTCGTGGGGTGCTAACTATGGCTACACCTTC. The rearrangement joins TRBV6-5 to TRBJ1-2, with no clear D. With 5 bases removed from V and 0 bases from J, the gap between germline ends came to 13 bases. From germline, CDR1 is MNHEY and CDR2 SVGAGI. This CDR3 region has 15 residues.

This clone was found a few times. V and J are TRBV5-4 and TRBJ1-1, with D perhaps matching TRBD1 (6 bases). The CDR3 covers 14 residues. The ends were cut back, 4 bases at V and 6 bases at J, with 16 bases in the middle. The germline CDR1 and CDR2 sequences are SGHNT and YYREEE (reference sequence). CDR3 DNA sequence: TGTGCCAGCAGCGCGGGACACCGGAGGGCTGAAGCTTTCTTT. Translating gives CASSAGHRRAEAFF.

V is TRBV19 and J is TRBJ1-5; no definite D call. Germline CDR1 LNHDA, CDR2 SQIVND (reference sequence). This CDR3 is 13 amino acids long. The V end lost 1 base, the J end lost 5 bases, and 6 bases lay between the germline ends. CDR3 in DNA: TGTGCCAGTAGTATAGCCGGGTATCAGCCCCAGCATTTT. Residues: CASSIAGYQPQHF.

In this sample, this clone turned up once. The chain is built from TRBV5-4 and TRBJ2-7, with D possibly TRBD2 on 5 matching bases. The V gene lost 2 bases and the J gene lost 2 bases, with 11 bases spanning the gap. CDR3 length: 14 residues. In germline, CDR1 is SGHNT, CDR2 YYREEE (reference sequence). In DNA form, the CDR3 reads TGTGCCAGCAGCTTTCGAGGGCTGGCCTACGAGCAGTACTTC. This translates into CASSFRGLAYEQYF.

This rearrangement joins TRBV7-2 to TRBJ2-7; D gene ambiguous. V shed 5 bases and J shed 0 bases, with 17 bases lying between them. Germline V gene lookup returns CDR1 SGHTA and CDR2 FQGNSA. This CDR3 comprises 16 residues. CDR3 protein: CASSDPAWVSSYEQYF. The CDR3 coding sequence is TGTGCCAGCAGCGATCCAGCTTGGGTTTCCTCCTACGAGCAGTACTTC.

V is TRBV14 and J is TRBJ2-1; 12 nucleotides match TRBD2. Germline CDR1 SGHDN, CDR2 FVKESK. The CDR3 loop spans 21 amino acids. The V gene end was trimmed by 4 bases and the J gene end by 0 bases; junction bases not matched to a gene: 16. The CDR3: CASSLFLGLAGGPASYNEQFF. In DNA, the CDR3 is TGTGCCAGCAGCCTATTCTTGGGACTAGCGGGCGGACCGGCCTCCTACAATGAGCAGTTCTTC. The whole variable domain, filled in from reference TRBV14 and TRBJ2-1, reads EAGVTQFPSHSVIEKGQTVTLRCDPISGHDNLYWYRRVMGKEIKFLLHFVKESKQDESGMPNNRFLAERTGGTYSTLKVQPAELEDSGVYFCASSLFLGLAGGPASYNEQFFGPGTRLTVL.

The CDR3 DNA sequence: TGTGCCAGTAGTATGGTCCGGTTCCCACCAACTAATGAAAAACTGTTTTTT. This gives the protein CASSMVRFPPTNEKLFF. The gene calls are TRBV19 and TRBJ1-4; no firm D call. In germline, CDR1 is LNHDA, CDR2 SQIVND (reference sequence). The CDR3 is 17 amino acids. The germline V and J ends were trimmed by 3 bases and 0 bases, with 14 bases remaining between them.

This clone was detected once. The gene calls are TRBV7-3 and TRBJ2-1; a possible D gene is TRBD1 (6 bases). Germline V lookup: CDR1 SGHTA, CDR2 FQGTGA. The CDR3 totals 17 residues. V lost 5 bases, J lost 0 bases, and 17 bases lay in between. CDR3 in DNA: TGTGCCAGCAGCCGAAGGGGCCCGGACAGCTCCTACAATGAGCAGTTCTTC. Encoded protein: CASSRRGPDSSYNEQFF.

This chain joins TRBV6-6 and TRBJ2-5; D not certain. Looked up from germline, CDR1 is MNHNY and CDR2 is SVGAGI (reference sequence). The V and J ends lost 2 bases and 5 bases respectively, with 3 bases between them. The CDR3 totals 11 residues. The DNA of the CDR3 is TGTGCCAGCAGTTACGGGGAGACCCAGTACTTC. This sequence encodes CASSYGETQYF.

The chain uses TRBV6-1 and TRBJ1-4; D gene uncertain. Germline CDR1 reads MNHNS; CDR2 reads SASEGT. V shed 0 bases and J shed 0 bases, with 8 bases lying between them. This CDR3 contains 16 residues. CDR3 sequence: CASSEAIRATNEKLFF. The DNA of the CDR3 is TGTGCCAGCAGTGAAGCGATACGAGCAACTAATGAAAAACTGTTTTTT.

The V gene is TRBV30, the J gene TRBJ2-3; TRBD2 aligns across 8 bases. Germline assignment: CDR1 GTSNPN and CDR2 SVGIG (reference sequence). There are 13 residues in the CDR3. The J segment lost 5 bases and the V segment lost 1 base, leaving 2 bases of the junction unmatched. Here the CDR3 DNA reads TGTGCCTGGAGTGGACGGGGGGGAGATACGCAGTATTTT. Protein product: CAWSGRGGDTQYF.

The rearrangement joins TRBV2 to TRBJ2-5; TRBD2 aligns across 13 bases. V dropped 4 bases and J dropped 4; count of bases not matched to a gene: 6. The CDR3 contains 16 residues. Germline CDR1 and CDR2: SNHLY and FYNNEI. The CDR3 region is CASSGLAGGVLETQYF. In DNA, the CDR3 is TGTGCCAGCAGTGGACTAGCGGGAGGAGTATTAGAGACCCAGTACTTC.

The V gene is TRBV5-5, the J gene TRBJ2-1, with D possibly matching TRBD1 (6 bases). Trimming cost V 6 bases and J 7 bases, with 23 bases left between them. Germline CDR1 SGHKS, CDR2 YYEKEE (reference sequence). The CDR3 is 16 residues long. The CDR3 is CASTPSGWGPGNEQFF. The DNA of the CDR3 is TGTGCCAGCACCCCCTCCGGCTGGGGGCCGGGTAATGAGCAGTTCTTC.

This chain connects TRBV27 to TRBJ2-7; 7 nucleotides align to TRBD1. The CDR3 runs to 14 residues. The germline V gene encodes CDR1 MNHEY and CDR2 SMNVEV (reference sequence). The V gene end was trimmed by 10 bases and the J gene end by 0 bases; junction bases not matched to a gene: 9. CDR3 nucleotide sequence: TGTGCCACCGGGACAGCGCGTAGCTCCTACGAGCAGTACTTC. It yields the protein CATGTARSSYEQYF.

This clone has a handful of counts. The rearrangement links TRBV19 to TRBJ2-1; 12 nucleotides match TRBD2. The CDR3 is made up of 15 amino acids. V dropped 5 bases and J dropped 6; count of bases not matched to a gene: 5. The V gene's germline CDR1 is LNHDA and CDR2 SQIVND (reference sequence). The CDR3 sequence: CASSPGTSGSNEQFF. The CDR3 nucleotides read TGTGCCAGTAGTCCAGGGACTAGCGGGTCCAATGAGCAGTTCTTC.